This passage covers 18 T cell receptor beta chains from one sample sequenced in a study of T cell repertoires in cytomegalovirus infection (dated by TCRdb to between 2017 and 2020). The sequencing machine was an Illumina HiSeq 1500. The public reads were quality trimmed at Q25 with fastp and then assembled into clones with MiXCR by TCRdb, keeping productive beta chains. Every distinct CDR3 protein forms one entry, paired with its most common genes and DNA. The sample table records 400,000 or so distinct CDR3 sequences; around 32% of these occur just once. The top ten hold roughly 13% of the sample. Source material: PBMCs. The receptors shown here come from a human donor in good health (CMV status not recorded). Some clones in this sample may be carry-over from other donors' samples.

This clonotype was seen just once. This chain connects TRBV3-1 to TRBJ2-2; D not resolved. Trimming stripped 4 bases from V and 3 bases from J, with 15 bases between. CDR3 length equals 16 residues. The germline V gene encodes CDR1 LGHDT and CDR2 YNNKEL (reference sequence). The CDR3 DNA sequence: TGTGCCAGCAGCCGGTCGGAGTGGACCTACACCGGGGAGCTGTTTTTT. Residues: CASSRSEWTYTGELFF.

This clonotype was counted ten times or more. The chain uses TRBV4-2 and TRBJ1-1; weak D call: TRBD1 (5 bases). Deletions cut 1 base from V and 5 bases from J, with 11 bases between. From germline, CDR1 is LGHNA and CDR2 YNFKEQ. This CDR3 has 14 residues. The CDR3 protein is CASSQGGEETEAFF. CDR3 DNA: TGTGCCAGCAGCCAAGGAGGGGAGGAAACTGAAGCTTTCTTT.

To note about this clonotype: A much larger clone is a single base away; this may be a read error. Since no conserved phenylalanine or tryptophan closes the CDR3, a read error is the likely cause. V usage is TRBV7-8 and J usage is TRBJ1-5; 10 bases align to TRBD1. The CDR3 sequence is 15 residues long. V gave up 1 base and J gave up 6 bases; unmatched junction bases: 3. Per germline, CDR1 SGHVS and CDR2 FQNEAQ. CDR3 protein: CASSLEGTGVQPQHL. The CDR3 coding sequence is TGTGCCAGCAGCTTAGAGGGGACAGGGGTTCAGCCCCAGCATTTG.

This clonotype was seen a few times. The V gene is TRBV2, the J gene TRBJ1-5; 10 bases line up with TRBD1. Germline V gives CDR1 SNHLY, CDR2 FYNNEI. V lost 6 bases to trimming and J lost 7 bases; unmatched junction nucleotides: 9. The CDR3 totals 15 residues. CDR3 residues: CASRRGTGALQPQHF. In nucleotides, the CDR3 is TGTGCCAGCAGGAGAGGGACAGGGGCTCTACAGCCCCAGCATTTT.

This clonotype was observed at least ten times. The rearrangement joins TRBV2 to TRBJ1-1, with 9 bases identical to TRBD1. The CDR3 covers 15 residues. Germline CDR1 reads SNHLY; CDR2 reads FYNNEI. V lost 7 bases, J lost 1 base, and 7 bases stayed unmatched. CDR3 protein: CASIPEGQGNTEAFF. In DNA form, the CDR3 reads TGTGCCAGCATCCCGGAGGGACAGGGGAACACTGAAGCTTTCTTT.

On this clonotype itself: Mismatch with germline at one junction end may stem from a read error. The gene calls are TRBV29-1 and TRBJ2-3; D not certain. CDR3 length: 14 residues. Germline lookup yields CDR1 SQVTM and CDR2 ANQGSEA. CDR3 protein: CSVEGPAVTYTQYF. The CDR3 DNA is TGCAGCGTTGAAGGACCCGCAGTCACATATACGCAGTATTTT.

In this sample, this clonotype turned up many times. This chain connects TRBV7-2 to TRBJ1-3, with 7 bases matching TRBD1. The germline gives CDR1 SGHTA, CDR2 FQGNSA. J lost 1 base, V lost 8 bases, and 8 bases had no gene match. This CDR3 is 15 amino acids long. CDR3 in DNA: TGTGCCAGCGGGAGGCAGGGGGTGTCTGGAAACACCATATATTTT. This encodes CASGRQGVSGNTIYF.

The CDR3 nucleotides read TGTGCCAGCAGCCAAACTGGAAACACCATATATTTT. As protein: CASSQTGNTIYF. This chain uses TRBV7-9 with TRBJ1-3; D not resolved. CDR3 size: 12 residues. Trimming left V 5 bases short and J 2 bases short, with 4 bases between. CDR1 SEHNR and CDR2 FQNEAQ come from the germline V gene (reference sequence).

This clonotype came up many times. The chain uses TRBV7-6 and TRBJ1-3; a possible D gene is TRBD1 (6 bases). CDR3 length equals 19 residues. Germline CDR1 and CDR2: SGHVS and FNYEAQ. V lost 1 base and J lost 0, with 19 bases in between. CDR3 DNA: TGTGCCAGCAGCTTAGAGTGGCCCAGGGGTCCCCTCTCTGGAAACACCATATATTTT. Protein: CASSLEWPRGPLSGNTIYF. Complete variable domain (other parts from reference TRBV7-6 and TRBJ1-3): GAGVSQSPRYKVTKRGQDVALRCDPISGHVSLYWYRQALGQGPEFLTYFNYEAQQDKSGLPNDRFSAERPEGSISTLTIQRTEQRDSAMYRCASSLEWPRGPLSGNTIYFGEGSWLTVV.

This clonotype was detected ten times or more. The chain links TRBV30 to TRBJ2-5; D is tentatively TRBD1 or TRBD2 (5 bases each). The CDR3 has 15 amino acids. From germline, CDR1 is GTSNPN and CDR2 SVGIG (reference sequence). Deletions cut 2 bases from V and 4 bases from J, with 17 bases between. The CDR3 here is CAWSPLQEDIETQYF. As DNA, the CDR3 is TGTGCCTGGAGTCCCCTACAGGAGGATATAGAGACCCAGTACTTC.

About this clonotype: This could be a read error, since a much larger clone is one nucleotide away. V usage is TRBV25-1 and J usage is TRBJ2-2; D remains ambiguous. The CDR3 loop spans 13 amino acids. Trimming shortened V by 4 bases and J by 2 bases, and 5 bases separated the two germline ends. The germline gives CDR1 MGHDK, CDR2 SYGVNS. The CDR3 nucleotides are TGTGCCAGCAGTGGGTTTAACACCGGGGAGCTGTTTTTT. The encoded protein is CASSGFNTGELFF.

This clonotype was seen just once. Given the absence of the conserved phenylalanine or tryptophan at the CDR3 end, a read error is likely. The chain couples TRBV7-2 to TRBJ2-1, with 8 bases lining up with TRBD2. The germline V gene has CDR1 SGHTA and CDR2 FQGNSA. This CDR3 has 20 amino acids. V lost 3 bases, J lost 3 bases, and 19 bases stayed unmatched. CDR3 region: CASSFTTLPGGGWDYNEQFC. The CDR3 nucleotides are TGTGCCAGCAGCTTCACCACCCTTCCGGGGGGGGGGTGGGACTACAATGAGCAGTTCTGC.

In its sample, this clonotype was seen many times. CDR3 residues: CASSPPTPFTDTQYF. Here the CDR3 DNA reads TGTGCCAGCAGCCCCCCCACACCATTCACAGATACGCAGTATTTT. The chain couples TRBV7-2 to TRBJ2-3, with D unresolved. Trimming removed 5 bases at V and 2 bases at J, with 14 bases between. CDR1 is SGHTA, CDR2 FQGNSA, per germline. This CDR3 is built from 15 residues.

This clonotype came up many times. This chain uses TRBV7-9 with TRBJ2-3; D remains ambiguous. Germline lookup yields CDR1 SEHNR and CDR2 FQNEAQ (reference sequence). The CDR3 sequence is 14 residues long. V gave up 3 bases and J gave up 2 bases, with 9 bases separating them. This CDR3 is CASSFLGNTDTQYF. CDR3 bases: TGTGCCAGCAGCTTTCTGGGGAACACAGATACGCAGTATTTT.

This clonotype was observed a single time. The genes are TRBV20-1 and TRBJ1-1; D ambiguous. This CDR3 has 15 amino acids. Germline V gene lookup returns CDR1 DFQATT and CDR2 SNEGSKA (reference sequence). Trimming took 5 bases from V and 1 from J, leaving 17 bases between them. As DNA, the CDR3 is TGCAGTGCTGAGTTTCGGGCAGACTGGAACACTGAAGCTTTCTTT. Protein: CSAEFRADWNTEAFF.

This clonotype has ten or more counts. The J gene is TRBJ1-1, the V gene TRBV7-2, with unresolved D. The CDR3 extends over 12 amino acids. Germline V CDR1 and CDR2: SGHTA, FQGNSA. V was trimmed by 3 bases and J by 6 bases, leaving 8 bases between them. The DNA of the CDR3 is TGTGCCAGCAGCTTTCTAGGGTCTGAAGCTTTCTTT. It specifies CASSFLGSEAFF.

This clonotype was observed many times. The chain couples TRBV7-9 to TRBJ2-3, with D maybe TRBD2 (6 bases). Germline CDR1 is SEHNR and CDR2 is FQNEAQ (reference sequence). V was pared by 5 bases and J by 2 bases, with 14 bases between. CDR3 length equals 15 residues. The CDR3 nucleotides are TGTGCCAGCAGCCACCTTGGCGGGACCACAGATACGCAGTATTTT. Translation: CASSHLGGTTDTQYF. Drawing the rest from reference TRBV7-9 and TRBJ2-3, the complete variable domain is DTGVSQNPRHKITKRGQNVTFRCDPISEHNRLYWYRQTLGQGPEFLTYFQNEAQLEKSRLLSDRFSAERPKGSFSTLEIQRTEQGDSAMYLCASSHLGGTTDTQYFGPGTRLTVL.

This clonotype was counted ten times or more. CDR3 in amino acids: CASSLGARPTIQYF. CDR3 sequence (DNA): TGTGCCAGCAGCTTGGGGGCAAGGCCTACCATTCAGTACTTC. The rearrangement joins TRBV5-6 to TRBJ2-4; D unresolved. With 0 bases removed from V and 9 bases from J, the gap between germline ends came to 13 bases. The CDR3 is 14 residues long. Per germline, CDR1 SGHDT and CDR2 YYEEEE.